This entry concerns a single TCR beta chain. What it binds is not known. This sample stems from a study of T cell responses to AZD1222 COVID-19 vaccine. Study context: The study pooled second doses at about 4 or about 12 weeks. The study, taken as a whole, reports: CD4 TCRs linked to vaccination spanned spike, dominating at 160-218 and 743-854.

Profiled with immunoSEQ multiplex PCR; TCRdb holds only in-frame clones, not every one. Of about 180,000 clones detected, around 88% appear once; the ten largest clones hold approximately 0.5%. CDR3 length: 12 residues. Trimming removed 5 bases from V and 2 bases from J, with 5 bases in between. Germline V lookup: CDR1 SGHVS, CDR2 FQNEAQ. The TCR comes from an adult in good health. The J gene is TRBJ2-3, the V gene TRBV7-8; D unclear. Here the sequenced sample was peripheral blood, taken on day 0 of AZD1222 vaccination. CDR3: CASSLPTDTQYF. CDR3 nucleotides: TGTGCCAGCAGCCTCCCCACAGATACGCAGTATTTT. The full variable domain, with the rest looked up from reference TRBV7-8 and TRBJ2-3, is GAGVSQSPRYKVAKRGQDVALRCDPISGHVSLFWYQQALGQGPEFLTYFQNEAQLDKSGLPSDRFFAERPEGSVSTLKIQRTQQEDSAVYLCASSLPTDTQYFGPGTRLTVL.